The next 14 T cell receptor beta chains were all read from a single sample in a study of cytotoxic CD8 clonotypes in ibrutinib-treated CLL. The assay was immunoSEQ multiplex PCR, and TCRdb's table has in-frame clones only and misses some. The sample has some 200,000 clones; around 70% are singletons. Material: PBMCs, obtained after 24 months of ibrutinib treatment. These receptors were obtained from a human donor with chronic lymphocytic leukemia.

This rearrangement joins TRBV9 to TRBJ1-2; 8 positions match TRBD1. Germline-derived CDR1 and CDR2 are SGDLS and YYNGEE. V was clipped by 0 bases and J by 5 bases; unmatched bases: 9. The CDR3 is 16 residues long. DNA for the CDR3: TGTGCCAGCAGCGTAGGAATACAGGGGGAGTATTATGGCTACACCTTC. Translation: CASSVGIQGEYYGYTF.

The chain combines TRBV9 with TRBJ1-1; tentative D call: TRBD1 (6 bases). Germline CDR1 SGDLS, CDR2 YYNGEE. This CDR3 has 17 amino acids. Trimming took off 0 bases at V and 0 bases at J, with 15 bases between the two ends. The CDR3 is CASSVDGGPYLNTEAFF. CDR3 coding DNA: TGTGCCAGCAGCGTAGACGGGGGCCCATATCTGAACACTGAAGCTTTCTTT.

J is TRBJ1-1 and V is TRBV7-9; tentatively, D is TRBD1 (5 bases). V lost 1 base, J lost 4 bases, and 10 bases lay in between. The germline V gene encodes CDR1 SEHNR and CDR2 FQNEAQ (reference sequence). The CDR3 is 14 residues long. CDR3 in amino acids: CASSLGGRATEAFF. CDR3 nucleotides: TGTGCCAGCAGCTTAGGGGGCAGGGCCACTGAAGCTTTCTTT.

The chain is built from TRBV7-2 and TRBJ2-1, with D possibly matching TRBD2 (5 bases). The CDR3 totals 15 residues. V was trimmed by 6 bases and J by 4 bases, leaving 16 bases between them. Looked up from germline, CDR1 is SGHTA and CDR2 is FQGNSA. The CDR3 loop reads CASRGSRRKYNEQFF. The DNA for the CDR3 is TGTGCCAGCAGGGGTAGCCGGAGGAAGTACAATGAGCAGTTCTTC. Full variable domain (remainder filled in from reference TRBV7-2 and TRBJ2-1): GAGVSQSPSNKVTEKGKDVELRCDPISGHTALYWYRQSLGQGLEFLIYFQGNSAPDKSGLPSDRFSAERTGGSVSTLTIQRTQQEDSAVYLCASRGSRRKYNEQFFGPGTRLTVL.

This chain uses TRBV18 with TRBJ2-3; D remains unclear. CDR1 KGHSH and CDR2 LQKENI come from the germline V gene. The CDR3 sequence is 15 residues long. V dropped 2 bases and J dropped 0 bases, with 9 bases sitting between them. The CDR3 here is CASSPEVTSTDTQYF. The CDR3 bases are TGTGCCAGCTCACCAGAAGTCACTAGCACAGATACGCAGTATTTT. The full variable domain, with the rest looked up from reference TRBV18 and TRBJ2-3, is NAGVMQNPRHLVRRRGQEARLRCSPMKGHSHVYWYRQLPEEGLKFMVYLQKENIIDESGMPKERFSAEFPKEGPSILRIQQVVRGDSAAYFCASSPEVTSTDTQYFGPGTRLTVL.

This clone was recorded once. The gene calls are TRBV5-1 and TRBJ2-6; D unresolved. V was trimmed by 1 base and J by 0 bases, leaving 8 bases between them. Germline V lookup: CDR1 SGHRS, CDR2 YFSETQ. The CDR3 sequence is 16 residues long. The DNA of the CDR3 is TGCGCCAGCAGCTTGATAAATTACTCTGGGGCCAACGTCCTGACTTTC. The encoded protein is CASSLINYSGANVLTF.

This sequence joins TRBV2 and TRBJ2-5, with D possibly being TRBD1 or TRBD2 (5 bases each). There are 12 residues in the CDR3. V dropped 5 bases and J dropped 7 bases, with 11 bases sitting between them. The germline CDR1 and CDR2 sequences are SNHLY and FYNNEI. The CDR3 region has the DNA TGTGCCAGCAGTAGAGGGGTCGGGACCCAGTACTTC. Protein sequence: CASSRGVGTQYF. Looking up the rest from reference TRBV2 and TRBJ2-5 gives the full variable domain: EPEVTQTPSHQVTQMGQEVILRCVPISNHLYFYWYRQILGQKVEFLVSFYNNEISEKSEIFDDQFSVERPDGSNFTLKIRSTKLEDSAMYFCASSRGVGTQYFGPGTRLLVL.

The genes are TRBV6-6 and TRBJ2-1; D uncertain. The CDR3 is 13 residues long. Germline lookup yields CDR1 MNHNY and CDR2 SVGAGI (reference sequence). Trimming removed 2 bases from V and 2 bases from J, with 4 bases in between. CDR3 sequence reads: CASSYEAYNEQFF. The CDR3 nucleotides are TGTGCCAGCAGTTACGAGGCCTACAATGAGCAGTTCTTC.

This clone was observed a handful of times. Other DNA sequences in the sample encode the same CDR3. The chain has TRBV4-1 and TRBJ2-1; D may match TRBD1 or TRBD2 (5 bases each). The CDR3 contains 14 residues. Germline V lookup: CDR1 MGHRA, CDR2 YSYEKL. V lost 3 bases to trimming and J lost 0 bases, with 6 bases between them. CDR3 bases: TGCGCCAGCAGCCAGGGGGACTCCTACAATGAGCAGTTCTTC. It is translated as CASSQGDSYNEQFF.

CDR3 DNA sequence: TGTGCCACCACGGAGATGAAAGGACTGGGGCCCTACGAGCAGTACTTC. This encodes CATTEMKGLGPYEQYF. J is TRBJ2-7 and V is TRBV19; either TRBD1 or TRBD2 may supply D (5 bases each). The CDR3 extends over 16 amino acids. Trimming pared 10 bases from V and 2 bases from J, leaving 24 bases between. The germline V gene encodes CDR1 LNHDA and CDR2 SQIVND (reference sequence).

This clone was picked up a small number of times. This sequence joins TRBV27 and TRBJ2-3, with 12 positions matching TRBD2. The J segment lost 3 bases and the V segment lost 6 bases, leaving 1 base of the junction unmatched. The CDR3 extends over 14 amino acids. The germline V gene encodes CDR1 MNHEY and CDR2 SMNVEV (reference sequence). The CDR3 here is CASRLAGGTDTQYF. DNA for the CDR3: TGTGCCAGCAGGCTAGCGGGAGGGACAGATACGCAGTATTTT.

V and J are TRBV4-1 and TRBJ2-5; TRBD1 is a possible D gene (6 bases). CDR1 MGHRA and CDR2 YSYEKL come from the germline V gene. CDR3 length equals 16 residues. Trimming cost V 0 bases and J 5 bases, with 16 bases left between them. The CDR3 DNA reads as TGCGCCAGCAGCCAAGATAGTTACCGGACAGCGGAGACCCAGTACTTC. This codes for CASSQDSYRTAETQYF.

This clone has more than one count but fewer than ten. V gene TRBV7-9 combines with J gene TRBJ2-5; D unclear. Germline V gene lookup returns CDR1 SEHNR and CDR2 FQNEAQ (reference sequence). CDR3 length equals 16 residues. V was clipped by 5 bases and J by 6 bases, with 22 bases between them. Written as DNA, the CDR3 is TGTGCCAGCAGCCTCAGTCGTTCGGGCCAGGAGAAGACCCAGTACTTC. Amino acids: CASSLSRSGQEKTQYF. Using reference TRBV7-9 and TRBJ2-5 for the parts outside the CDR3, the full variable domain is DTGVSQNPRHKITKRGQNVTFRCDPISEHNRLYWYRQTLGQGPEFLTYFQNEAQLEKSRLLSDRFSAERPKGSFSTLEIQRTEQGDSAMYLCASSLSRSGQEKTQYFGPGTRLLVL.

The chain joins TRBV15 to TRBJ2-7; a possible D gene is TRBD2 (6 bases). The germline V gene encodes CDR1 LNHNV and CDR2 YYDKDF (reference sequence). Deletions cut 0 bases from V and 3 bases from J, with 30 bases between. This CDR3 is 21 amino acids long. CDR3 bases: TGTGCCACCAGCAGAGATCGGTTTGCGGGGATCGGAACTAGCAGTAACTACGAGCAGTACTTC. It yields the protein CATSRDRFAGIGTSSNYEQYF.